Below, 7 T cell receptor beta chains from the same sample are listed, as sequenced in a study of blood T cell repertoires in COVID-19. Assay used: immunoSEQ multiplex PCR; TCRdb lists only in-frame clones, some missing. The table shows fewer than 300,000 clones, with approximately 86% occurring only once. The specimen was peripheral blood. These receptors came from a man between 18 and 29 years old with active or convalescent COVID-19.

V is TRBV10-3 and J is TRBJ2-3, with D unclear. Germline CDR1 reads ENHRY; CDR2 reads SYGVKD. V was pared by 8 bases and J by 4 bases, with 22 bases between. The CDR3 covers 16 residues. CDR3 bases: TGTGCCATCGGGCGAAGGTGGTTCTTTTCTCCAGATACGCAGTATTTT. This encodes CAIGRRWFFSPDTQYF.

CDR3 sequence (DNA): TGTGCCAGCAGATCTCAGGGGGCGGAAACTGAAGCTTTCTTT. Protein sequence: CASRSQGAETEAFF. This rearrangement joins TRBV6-6 to TRBJ1-1; 8 nucleotides match TRBD1. There are 14 residues in the CDR3. V lost 6 bases, J lost 5 bases, and 8 bases stayed unmatched. Germline CDR1 is MNHNY and CDR2 is SVGAGI (reference sequence).

V and J are TRBV19 and TRBJ1-4; no clear D. In germline, CDR1 is LNHDA, CDR2 SQIVND (reference sequence). With 7 bases removed from V and 8 bases from J, the gap between germline ends came to 23 bases. This CDR3 is built from 16 residues. For the CDR3, the DNA is TGTGCCAGTACTTCTCGTCAAATCGCAGGCCGCGAAAAACTGTTTTTT. It specifies CASTSRQIAGREKLFF.

V gene TRBV7-6 combines with J gene TRBJ2-2, with TRBD1 matching 9 bases. The CDR3 runs to 16 residues. The ends lost 0 bases at V and 3 bases at J; junction bases unmatched: 2. Germline-derived CDR1 and CDR2 are SGHVS and FNYEAQ. The CDR3: CASSLAGDRDTGELFF. The CDR3 DNA reads as TGTGCCAGCAGCTTAGCGGGGGACAGGGACACCGGGGAGCTGTTTTTT. The whole variable domain, remainder taken from reference TRBV7-6 and TRBJ2-2, is GAGVSQSPRYKVTKRGQDVALRCDPISGHVSLYWYRQALGQGPEFLTYFNYEAQQDKSGLPNDRFSAERPEGSISTLTIQRTEQRDSAMYRCASSLAGDRDTGELFFGEGSRLTVL.

The chain is built from TRBV4-2 and TRBJ1-4; D is perhaps TRBD1 (6 bases). Between the trimmed V and J ends, which lost 1 base and 2 bases, there was a span of 8 bases. The germline V gene encodes CDR1 LGHNA and CDR2 YNFKEQ. The CDR3 extends over 15 amino acids. In nucleotides, the CDR3 is TGTGCCAGCAGCCAAGGCAGGGGTACTAATGAAAAACTGTTTTTT. Residues: CASSQGRGTNEKLFF.

This sequence joins TRBV7-9 and TRBJ1-2; D remains unclear. The CDR3 spans 15 residues. V lost 1 base and J lost 4, with 13 bases in between. Looked up from germline, CDR1 is SEHNR and CDR2 is FQNEAQ (reference sequence). This chain's CDR3 is CASSLVRAGIYGYTF. The CDR3 DNA reads as TGTGCCAGCAGCTTAGTCCGGGCCGGGATCTATGGCTACACCTTC.

The chain is built from TRBV1 and TRBJ2-1; the DNA was not compared with TRBD2, the D call given in the table. TRBV1 is assigned pseudogene status. The CDR3 totals 13 residues. This CDR3 reads CTSSQGVAASEFF. As DNA, the CDR3 is TGCACCAGCAGCCAAGGGGTCGCGGCTAGCGAGTTCTTC.